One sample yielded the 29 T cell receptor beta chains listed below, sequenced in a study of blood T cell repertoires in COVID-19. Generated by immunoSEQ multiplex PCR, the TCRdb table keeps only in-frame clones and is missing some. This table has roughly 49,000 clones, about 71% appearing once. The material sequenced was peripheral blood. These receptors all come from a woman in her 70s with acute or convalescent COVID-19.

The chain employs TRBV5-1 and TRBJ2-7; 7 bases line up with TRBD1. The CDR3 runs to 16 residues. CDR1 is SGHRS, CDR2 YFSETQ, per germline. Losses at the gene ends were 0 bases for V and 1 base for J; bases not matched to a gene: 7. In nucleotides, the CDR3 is TGCGCCAGCAGCTTGGGGGGACAGCTATCTTCCTACGAGCAGTACTTC. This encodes CASSLGGQLSSYEQYF.

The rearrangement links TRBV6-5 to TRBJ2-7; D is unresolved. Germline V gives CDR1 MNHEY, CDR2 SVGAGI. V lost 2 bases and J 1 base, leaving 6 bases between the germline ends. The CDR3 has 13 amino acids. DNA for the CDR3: TGTGCCAGCAGTTACACCGGGTCCTACGAGCAGTACTTC. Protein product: CASSYTGSYEQYF.

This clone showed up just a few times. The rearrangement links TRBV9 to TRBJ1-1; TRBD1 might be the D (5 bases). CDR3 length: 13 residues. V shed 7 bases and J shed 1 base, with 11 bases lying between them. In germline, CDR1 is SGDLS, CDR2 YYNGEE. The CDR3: CASQGIGNTEAFF. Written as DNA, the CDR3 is TGTGCCAGCCAGGGTATTGGGAACACTGAAGCTTTCTTT.

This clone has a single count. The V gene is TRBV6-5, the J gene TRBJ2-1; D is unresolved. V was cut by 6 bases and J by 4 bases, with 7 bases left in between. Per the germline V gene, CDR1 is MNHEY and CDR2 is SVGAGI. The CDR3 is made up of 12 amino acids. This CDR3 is CASSPQYNEQFF. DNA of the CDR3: TGTGCCAGCAGCCCACAATACAATGAGCAGTTCTTC.

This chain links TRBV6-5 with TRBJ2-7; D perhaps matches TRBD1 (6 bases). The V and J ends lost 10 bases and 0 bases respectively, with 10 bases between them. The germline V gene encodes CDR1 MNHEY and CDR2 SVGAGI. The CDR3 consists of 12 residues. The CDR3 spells CAITGHSYEQYF. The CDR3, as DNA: TGTGCCATCACGGGACACTCCTACGAGCAGTACTTC.

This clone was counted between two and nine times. CDR3 DNA sequence: TGCGCCAGCAGCGCCCCGGGACAGCTGTATGGCTACACCTTC. Protein product: CASSAPGQLYGYTF. The V gene is TRBV5-1, the J gene TRBJ1-2; 7 bases match TRBD1. CDR3 size: 14 residues. Unmatched junction bases numbered 8, after V lost 4 bases and J lost 5 bases. Germline assignment: CDR1 SGHRS and CDR2 YFSETQ.

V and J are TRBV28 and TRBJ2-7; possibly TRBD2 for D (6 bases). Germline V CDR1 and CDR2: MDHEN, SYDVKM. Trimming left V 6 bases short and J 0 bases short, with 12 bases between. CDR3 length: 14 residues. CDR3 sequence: CASRSGDLSYEQYF. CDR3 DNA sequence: TGTGCCAGCAGGTCGGGGGACCTCTCCTACGAGCAGTACTTC.

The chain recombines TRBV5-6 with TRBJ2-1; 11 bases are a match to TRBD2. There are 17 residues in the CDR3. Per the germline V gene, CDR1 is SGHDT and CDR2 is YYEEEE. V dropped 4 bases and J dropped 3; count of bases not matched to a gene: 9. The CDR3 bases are TGTGCCAGCAGCCCTACTAGCGGGGGAACTATCTACAATGAGCAGTTCTTC. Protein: CASSPTSGGTIYNEQFF.

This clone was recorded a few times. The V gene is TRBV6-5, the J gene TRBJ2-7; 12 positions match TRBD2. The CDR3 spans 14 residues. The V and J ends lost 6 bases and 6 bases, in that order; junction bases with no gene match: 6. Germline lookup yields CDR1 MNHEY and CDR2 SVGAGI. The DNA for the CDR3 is TGTGCCAGCAGACGGACTAGCGGGGCCGTCGAGCAGTACTTC. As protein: CASRRTSGAVEQYF.

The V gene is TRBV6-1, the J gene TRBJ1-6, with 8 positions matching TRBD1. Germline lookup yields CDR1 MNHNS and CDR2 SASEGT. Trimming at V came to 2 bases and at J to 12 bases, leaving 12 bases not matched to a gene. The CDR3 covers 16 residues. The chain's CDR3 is CASSEYDGTGSLPLHF. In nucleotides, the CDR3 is TGTGCCAGCAGTGAATATGACGGGACAGGTAGTCTACCCCTCCACTTT.

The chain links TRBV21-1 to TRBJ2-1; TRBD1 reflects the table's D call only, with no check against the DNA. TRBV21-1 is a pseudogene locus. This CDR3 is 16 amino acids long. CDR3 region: CASSEGQGFVSDEQFF. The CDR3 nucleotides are TGTGCCAGCAGCGAGGGACAGGGGTTTGTCTCCGATGAGCAGTTCTTC.

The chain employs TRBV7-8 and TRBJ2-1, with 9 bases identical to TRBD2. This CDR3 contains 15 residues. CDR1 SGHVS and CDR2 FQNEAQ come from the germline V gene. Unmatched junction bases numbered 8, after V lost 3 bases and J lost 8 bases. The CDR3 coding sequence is TGTGCCAGCAGCTTTGGTAGCCTAGCGGGGTATGAGCAGTTCTTC. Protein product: CASSFGSLAGYEQFF.

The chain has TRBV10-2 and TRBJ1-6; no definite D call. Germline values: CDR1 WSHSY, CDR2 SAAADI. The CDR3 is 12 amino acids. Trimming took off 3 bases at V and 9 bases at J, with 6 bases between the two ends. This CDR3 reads CASSEGSSPLHF. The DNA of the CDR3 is TGCGCCAGCAGTGAAGGGAGTTCACCCCTCCACTTT.

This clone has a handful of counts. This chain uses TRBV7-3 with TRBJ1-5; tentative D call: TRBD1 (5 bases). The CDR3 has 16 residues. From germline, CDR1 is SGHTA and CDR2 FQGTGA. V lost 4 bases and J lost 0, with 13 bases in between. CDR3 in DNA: TGTGCCAGCAGCTACCCGGGGGACTATAGCAATCAGCCCCAGCATTTT. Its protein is CASSYPGDYSNQPQHF.

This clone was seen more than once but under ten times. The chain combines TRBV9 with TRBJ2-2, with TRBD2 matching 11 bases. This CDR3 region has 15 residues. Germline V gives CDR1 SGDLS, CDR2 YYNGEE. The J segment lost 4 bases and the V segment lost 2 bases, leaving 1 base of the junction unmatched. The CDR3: CASSVGLAGTGELFF. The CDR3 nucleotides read TGTGCCAGCAGCGTCGGACTAGCGGGCACCGGGGAGCTGTTTTTT. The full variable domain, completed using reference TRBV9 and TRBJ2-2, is DSGVTQTPKHLITATGQRVTLRCSPRSGDLSVYWYQQSLDQGLQFLIQYYNGEERAKGNILERFSAQQFPDLHSELNLSSLELGDSALYFCASSVGLAGTGELFFGEGSRLTVL.

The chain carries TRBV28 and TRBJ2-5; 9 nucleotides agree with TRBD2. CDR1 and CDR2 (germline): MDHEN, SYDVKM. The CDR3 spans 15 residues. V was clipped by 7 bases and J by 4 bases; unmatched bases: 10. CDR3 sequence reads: CASTVLSGRGETQYF. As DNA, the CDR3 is TGTGCCAGCACCGTCCTTAGCGGGAGAGGAGAGACCCAGTACTTC.

CDR3 amino acids: CASSPPLAGAGGEQFF. For the CDR3, the DNA is TGTGCCAGCTCACCACCTCTAGCGGGAGCGGGGGGTGAGCAGTTCTTC. The V and J genes are TRBV18 and TRBJ2-1; 10 bases line up with TRBD2. This CDR3 contains 16 residues. V lost 0 bases, J lost 9 bases, and 8 bases stayed unmatched. From germline, CDR1 is KGHSH and CDR2 LQKENI.

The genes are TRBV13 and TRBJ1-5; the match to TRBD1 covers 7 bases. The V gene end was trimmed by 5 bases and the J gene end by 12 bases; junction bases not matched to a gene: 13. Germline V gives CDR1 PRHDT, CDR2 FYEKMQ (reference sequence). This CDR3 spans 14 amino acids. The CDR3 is CASSRSGQSQHQHF. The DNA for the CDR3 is TGTGCCAGCAGCCGGTCGGGACAGAGCCAACACCAGCATTTT.

CDR3 DNA sequence: TGCAGTGCTTGGGACTTTCCCGAGCAGTACTTC. This encodes CSAWDFPEQYF. The chain uses TRBV20-1 and TRBJ2-7; a weak D match, TRBD2 (6 bases). This CDR3 has 11 residues. Between the trimmed V and J ends, which lost 5 bases and 6 bases, there was a span of 11 bases. The V gene's germline CDR1 is DFQATT and CDR2 SNEGSKA (reference sequence).

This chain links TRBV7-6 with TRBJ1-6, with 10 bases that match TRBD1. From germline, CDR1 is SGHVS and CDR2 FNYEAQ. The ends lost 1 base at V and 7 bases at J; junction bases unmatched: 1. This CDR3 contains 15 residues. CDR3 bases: TGTGCCAGCAGCTTAGGGGGACAGGGGAATTCACCCCTCCACTTT. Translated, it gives CASSLGGQGNSPLHF.

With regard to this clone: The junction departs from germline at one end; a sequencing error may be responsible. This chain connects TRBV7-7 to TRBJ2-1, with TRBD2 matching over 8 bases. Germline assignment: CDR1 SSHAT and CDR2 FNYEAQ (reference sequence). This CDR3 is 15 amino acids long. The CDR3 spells CASSPSSGGYNEQFF. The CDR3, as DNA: TGTGCTAGCAGCCCATCCAGCGGGGGTTACAATGAGCAGTTCTTC.

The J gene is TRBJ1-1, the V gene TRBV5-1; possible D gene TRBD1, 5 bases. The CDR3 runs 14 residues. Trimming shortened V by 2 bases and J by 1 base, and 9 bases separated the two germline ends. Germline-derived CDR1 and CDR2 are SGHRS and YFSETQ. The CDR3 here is CASSFTGQNTEAFF. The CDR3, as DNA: TGCGCCAGCAGCTTTACCGGACAGAACACTGAAGCTTTCTTT.

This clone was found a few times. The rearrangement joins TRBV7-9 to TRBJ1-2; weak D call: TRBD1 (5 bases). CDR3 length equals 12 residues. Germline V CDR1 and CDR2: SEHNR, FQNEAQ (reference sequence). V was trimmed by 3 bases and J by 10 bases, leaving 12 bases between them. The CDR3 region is CASSLTASSYTF. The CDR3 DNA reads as TGTGCCAGCAGCTTGACAGCTTCTTCCTACACCTTC.

CDR3 in DNA: TGTGCCAGCAGTACGGGACAGACCTACGAGCAGTACTTC. It codes for CASSTGQTYEQYF. This chain connects TRBV28 to TRBJ2-7; 7 bases agree with TRBD1. The CDR3 runs to 13 residues. The trim removed 5 bases at V and 2 bases at J, leaving 3 bases unmatched. In germline, CDR1 is MDHEN, CDR2 SYDVKM.

The CDR3: CASSEEEGLFNQPQHF. The DNA for the CDR3 is TGTGCCAGCAGTGAAGAGGAGGGGTTGTTCAATCAGCCCCAGCATTTT. The J gene is TRBJ1-5, the V gene TRBV2; a weak D match, TRBD1 (5 bases). The germline gives CDR1 SNHLY, CDR2 FYNNEI. This CDR3 region has 16 residues. Trimming removed 1 base at V and 3 bases at J, with 13 bases between.

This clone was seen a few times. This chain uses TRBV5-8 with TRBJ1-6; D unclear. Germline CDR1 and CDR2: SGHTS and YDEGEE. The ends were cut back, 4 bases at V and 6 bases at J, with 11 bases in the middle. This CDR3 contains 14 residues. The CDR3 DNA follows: TGTGCCAGCAGCGTTCGGGTCTCTAATTCACCCCTCCACTTT. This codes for CASSVRVSNSPLHF.

The CDR3 nucleotides read TGTGCCAGCAGTTACTTCGCGGACAGCCGTTCGCAGTACTTC. Translated: CASSYFADSRSQYF. The chain carries TRBV6-5 and TRBJ2-7; D may be TRBD1 (6 bases). The ends were cut back, 1 base at V and 9 bases at J, with 16 bases in the middle. This CDR3 spans 14 amino acids. Looked up from germline, CDR1 is MNHEY and CDR2 is SVGAGI.

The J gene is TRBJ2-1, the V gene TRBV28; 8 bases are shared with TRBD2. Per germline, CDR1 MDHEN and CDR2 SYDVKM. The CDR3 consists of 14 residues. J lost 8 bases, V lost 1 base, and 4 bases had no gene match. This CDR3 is CASSLSAGGDEQFF. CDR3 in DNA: TGTGCCAGCAGTTTATCGGCGGGGGGCGATGAGCAGTTCTTC. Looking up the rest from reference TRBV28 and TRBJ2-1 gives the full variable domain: DVKVTQSSRYLVKRTGEKVFLECVQDMDHENMFWYRQDPGLGLRLIYFSYDVKMKEKGDIPEGYSVSREKKERFSLILESASTNQTSMYLCASSLSAGGDEQFFGPGTRLTVL.

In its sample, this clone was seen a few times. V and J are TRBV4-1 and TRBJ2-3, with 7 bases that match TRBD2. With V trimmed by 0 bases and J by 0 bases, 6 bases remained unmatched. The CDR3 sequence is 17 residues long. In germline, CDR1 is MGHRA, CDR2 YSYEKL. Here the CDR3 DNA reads TGCGCCAGCAGCCAAGATCTAGTCGGGGGGAGCACAGATACGCAGTATTTT. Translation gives CASSQDLVGGSTDTQYF.